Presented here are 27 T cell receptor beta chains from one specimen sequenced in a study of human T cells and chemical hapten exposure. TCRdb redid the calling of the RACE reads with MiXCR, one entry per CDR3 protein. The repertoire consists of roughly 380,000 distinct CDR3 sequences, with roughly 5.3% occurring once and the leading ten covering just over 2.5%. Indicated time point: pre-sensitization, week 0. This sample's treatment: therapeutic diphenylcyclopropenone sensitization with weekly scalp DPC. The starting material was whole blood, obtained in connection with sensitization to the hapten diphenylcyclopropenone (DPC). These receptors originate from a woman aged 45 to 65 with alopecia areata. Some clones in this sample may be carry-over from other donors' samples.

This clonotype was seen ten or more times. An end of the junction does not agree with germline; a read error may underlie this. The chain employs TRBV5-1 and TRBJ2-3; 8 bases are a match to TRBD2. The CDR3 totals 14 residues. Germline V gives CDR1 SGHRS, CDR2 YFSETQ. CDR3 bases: TGCGCCAGCAGCCCATTCAGTAGCGGGGCTAACCCGGATTTT. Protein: CASSPFSSGANPDF.

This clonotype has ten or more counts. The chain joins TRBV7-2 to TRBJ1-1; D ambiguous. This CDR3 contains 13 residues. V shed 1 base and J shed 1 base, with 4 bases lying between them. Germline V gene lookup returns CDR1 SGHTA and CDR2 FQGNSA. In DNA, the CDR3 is TGTGCCAGCAGCTTAGAGGGGAACACTGAAGCTTTCTTT. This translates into CASSLEGNTEAFF.

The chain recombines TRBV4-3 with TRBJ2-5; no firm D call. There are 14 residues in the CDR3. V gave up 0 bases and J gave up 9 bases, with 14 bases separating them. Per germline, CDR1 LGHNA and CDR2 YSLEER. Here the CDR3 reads CASSQEGKGLAQYF. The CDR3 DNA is TGCGCCAGCAGCCAAGAGGGCAAGGGATTGGCCCAGTACTTC.

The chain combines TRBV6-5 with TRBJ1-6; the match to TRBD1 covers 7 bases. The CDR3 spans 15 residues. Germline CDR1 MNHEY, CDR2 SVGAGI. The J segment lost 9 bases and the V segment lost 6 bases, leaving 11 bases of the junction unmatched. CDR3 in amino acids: CASRVVTGALSPLHF. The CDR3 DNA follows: TGTGCCAGCAGAGTCGTAACAGGGGCTCTTTCACCCCTCCACTTT.

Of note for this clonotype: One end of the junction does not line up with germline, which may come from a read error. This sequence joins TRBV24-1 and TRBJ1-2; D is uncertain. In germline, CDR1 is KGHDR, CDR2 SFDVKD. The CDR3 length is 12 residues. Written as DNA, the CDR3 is TGTGCCACCACGTGGATCTCTTCGGTGGACCCCTTC. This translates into CATTWISSVDPF.

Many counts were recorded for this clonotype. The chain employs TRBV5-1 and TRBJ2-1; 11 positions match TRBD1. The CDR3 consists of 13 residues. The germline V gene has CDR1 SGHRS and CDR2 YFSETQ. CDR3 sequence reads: CASWDRGVGEQFF. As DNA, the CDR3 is TGCGCGAGCTGGGACAGGGGGGTCGGTGAGCAGTTCTTC.

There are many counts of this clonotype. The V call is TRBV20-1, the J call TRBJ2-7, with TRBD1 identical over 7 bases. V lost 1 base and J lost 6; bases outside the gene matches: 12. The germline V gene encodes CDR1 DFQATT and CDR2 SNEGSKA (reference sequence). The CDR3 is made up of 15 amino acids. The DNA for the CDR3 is TGCAGTGCTAGAGCTCCGGGGCAGGGGGATCCCGAGCAGTACTTC. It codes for CSARAPGQGDPEQYF.

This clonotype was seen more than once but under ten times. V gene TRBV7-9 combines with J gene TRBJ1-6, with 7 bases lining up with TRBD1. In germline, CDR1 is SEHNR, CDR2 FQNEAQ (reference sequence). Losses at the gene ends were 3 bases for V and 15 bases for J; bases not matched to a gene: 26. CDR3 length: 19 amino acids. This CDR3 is CASSLKSGGIRNYPPLLHF. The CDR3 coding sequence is TGTGCCAGCAGCTTGAAATCAGGGGGGATCCGGAATTATCCACCCCTCCTCCACTTT.

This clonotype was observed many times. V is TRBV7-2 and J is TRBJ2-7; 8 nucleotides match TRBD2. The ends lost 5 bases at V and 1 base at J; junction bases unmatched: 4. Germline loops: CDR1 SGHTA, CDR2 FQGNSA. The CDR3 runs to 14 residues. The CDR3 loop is CASSGVAGSYEQYF. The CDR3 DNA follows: TGTGCCAGCAGCGGAGTAGCGGGATCCTACGAGCAGTACTTC.

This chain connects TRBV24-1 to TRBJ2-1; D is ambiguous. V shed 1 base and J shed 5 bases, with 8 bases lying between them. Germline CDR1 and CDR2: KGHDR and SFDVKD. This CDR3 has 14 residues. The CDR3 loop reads CATSDLRLNNEQFF. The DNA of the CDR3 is TGTGCCACCAGTGATTTAAGGCTGAACAATGAGCAGTTCTTC.

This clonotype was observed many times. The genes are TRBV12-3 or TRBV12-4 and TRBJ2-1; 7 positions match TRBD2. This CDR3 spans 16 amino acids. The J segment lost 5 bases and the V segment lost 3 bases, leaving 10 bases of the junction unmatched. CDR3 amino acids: CASSLFGGGTDNEQFF. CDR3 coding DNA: TGTGCCAGCAGTTTGTTTGGGGGGGGAACGGACAATGAGCAGTTCTTC.

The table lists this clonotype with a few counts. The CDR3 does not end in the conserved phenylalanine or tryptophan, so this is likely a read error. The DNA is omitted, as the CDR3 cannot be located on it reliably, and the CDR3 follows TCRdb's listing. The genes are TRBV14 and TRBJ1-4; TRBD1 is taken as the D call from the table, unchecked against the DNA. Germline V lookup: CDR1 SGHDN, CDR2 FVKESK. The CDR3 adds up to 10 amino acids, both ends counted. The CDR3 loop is CASSQDWLGR.

DNA for the CDR3: TGTGCCAGCAGCCAAGGATTCGGCCAAACCGACTACAATGAGCAGTTCTTC. Amino acids: CASSQGFGQTDYNEQFF. V and J are TRBV4-2 and TRBJ2-1; D is ambiguous. From germline, CDR1 is LGHNA and CDR2 YNFKEQ. The CDR3 loop spans 17 amino acids. Trimming stripped 1 base from V and 3 bases from J, with 16 bases between.

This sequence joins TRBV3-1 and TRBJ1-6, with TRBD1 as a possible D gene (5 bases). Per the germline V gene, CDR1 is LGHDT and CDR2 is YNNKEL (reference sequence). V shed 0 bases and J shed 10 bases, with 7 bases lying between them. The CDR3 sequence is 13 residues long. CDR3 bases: TGTGCCAGCAGCCAAGATGGACACTCACCCCTCCACTTT. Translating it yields CASSQDGHSPLHF.

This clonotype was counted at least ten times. The CDR3 loop is CSARLNEQFF. Written as DNA, the CDR3 is TGCAGTGCTAGATTGAATGAGCAGTTCTTC. V is TRBV20-1 and J is TRBJ2-1, with no clear D. CDR1 and CDR2 (germline): DFQATT, SNEGSKA (reference sequence). The CDR3 runs to 10 residues. Trimming stripped 2 bases from V and 7 bases from J, with 3 bases between.

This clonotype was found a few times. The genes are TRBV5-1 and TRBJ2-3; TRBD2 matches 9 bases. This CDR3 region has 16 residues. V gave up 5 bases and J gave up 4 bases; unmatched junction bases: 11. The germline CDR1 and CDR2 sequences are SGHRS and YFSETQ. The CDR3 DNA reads TGCGCCAGCAGAGGTATTGGCGGGAGGGCTCCAGATACGCAGTATTTT. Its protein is CASRGIGGRAPDTQYF. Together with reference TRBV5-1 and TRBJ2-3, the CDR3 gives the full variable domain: KAGVTQTPRYLIKTRGQQVTLSCSPISGHRSVSWYQQTPGQGLQFLFEYFSETQRNKGNFPGRFSGRQFSNSRSEMNVSTLELGDSALYLCASRGIGGRAPDTQYFGPGTRLTVL.

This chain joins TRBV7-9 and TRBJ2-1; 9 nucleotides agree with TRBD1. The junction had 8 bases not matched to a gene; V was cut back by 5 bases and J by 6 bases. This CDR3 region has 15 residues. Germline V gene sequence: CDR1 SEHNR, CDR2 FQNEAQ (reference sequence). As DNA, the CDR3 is TGTGCCAGCAGCCTCCCGGGACAGGGTCTCAATGAGCAGTTCTTC. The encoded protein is CASSLPGQGLNEQFF. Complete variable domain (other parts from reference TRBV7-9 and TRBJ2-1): DTGVSQNPRHKITKRGQNVTFRCDPISEHNRLYWYRQTLGQGPEFLTYFQNEAQLEKSRLLSDRFSAERPKGSFSTLEIQRTEQGDSAMYLCASSLPGQGLNEQFFGPGTRLTVL.

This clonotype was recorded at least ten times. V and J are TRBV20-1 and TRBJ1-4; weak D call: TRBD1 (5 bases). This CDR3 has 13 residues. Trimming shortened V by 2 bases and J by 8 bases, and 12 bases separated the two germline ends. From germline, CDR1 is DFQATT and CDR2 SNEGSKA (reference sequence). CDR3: CSARTGRREKLFF. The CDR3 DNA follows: TGCAGTGCTAGAACGGGGCGCCGGGAAAAACTGTTTTTT.

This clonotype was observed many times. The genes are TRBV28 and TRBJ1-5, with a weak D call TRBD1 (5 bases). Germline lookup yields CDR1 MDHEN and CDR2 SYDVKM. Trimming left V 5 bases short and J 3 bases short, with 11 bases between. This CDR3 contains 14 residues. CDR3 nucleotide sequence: TGTGCCAGCAGTCCAGACAGAGTCAATCAGCCCCAGCATTTT. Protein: CASSPDRVNQPQHF.

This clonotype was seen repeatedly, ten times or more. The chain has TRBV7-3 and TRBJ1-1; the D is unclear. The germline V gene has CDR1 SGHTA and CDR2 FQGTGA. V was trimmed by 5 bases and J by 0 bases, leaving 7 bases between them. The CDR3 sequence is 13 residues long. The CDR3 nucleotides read TGTGCCAGCAGCCGGGAGATGAACACTGAAGCTTTCTTT. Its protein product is CASSREMNTEAFF.

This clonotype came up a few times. The CDR3 nucleotides read TGTGCCAGCAGTTTTGGGTACAGAACCTCCTACAATGAGCAGTTCTTC. This codes for CASSFGYRTSYNEQFF. The rearrangement joins TRBV12-3 or TRBV12-4 to TRBJ2-1, with D unresolved. The CDR3 loop spans 16 amino acids. The V and J ends lost 3 bases and 0 bases respectively, with 12 bases between them.

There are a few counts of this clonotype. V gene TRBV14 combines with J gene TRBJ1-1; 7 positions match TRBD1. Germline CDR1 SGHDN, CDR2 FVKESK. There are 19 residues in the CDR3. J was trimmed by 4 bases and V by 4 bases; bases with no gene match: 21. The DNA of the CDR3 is TGTGCCAGCAGCCGAGCTGGGCAGGGGGAAGGGCAGCAAAGCACTGAAGCTTTCTTT. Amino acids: CASSRAGQGEGQQSTEAFF.

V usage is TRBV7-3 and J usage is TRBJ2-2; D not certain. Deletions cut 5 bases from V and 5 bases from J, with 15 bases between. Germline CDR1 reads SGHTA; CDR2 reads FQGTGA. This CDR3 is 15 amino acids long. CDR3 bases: TGTGCCAGCAGCCCGGCGAGCGATTGGACCGGGGAGCTGTTTTTT. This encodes CASSPASDWTGELFF.

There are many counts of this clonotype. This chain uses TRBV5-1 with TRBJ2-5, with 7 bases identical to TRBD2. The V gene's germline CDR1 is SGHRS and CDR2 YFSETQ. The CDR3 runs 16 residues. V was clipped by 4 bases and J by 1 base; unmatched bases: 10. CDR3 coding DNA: TGCGCCAGCAGCCGCTACGGAGGGAGGGGCCAAGAGACCCAGTACTTC. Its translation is CASSRYGGRGQETQYF.

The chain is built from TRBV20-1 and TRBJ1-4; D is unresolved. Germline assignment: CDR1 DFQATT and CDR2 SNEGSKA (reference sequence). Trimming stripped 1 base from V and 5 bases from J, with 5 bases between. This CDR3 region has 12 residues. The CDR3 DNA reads TGCAGTGCTAGAGTAGGGAATGAAAAACTGTTTTTT. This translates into CSARVGNEKLFF.

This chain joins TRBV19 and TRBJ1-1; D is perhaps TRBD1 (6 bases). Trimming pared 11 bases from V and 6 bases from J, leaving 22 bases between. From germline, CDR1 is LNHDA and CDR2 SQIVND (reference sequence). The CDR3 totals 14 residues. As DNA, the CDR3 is TGTGCCTCGAGTATCAGGGGTAAAGTCGCTGAAGCTTTCTTT. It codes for CASSIRGKVAEAFF.

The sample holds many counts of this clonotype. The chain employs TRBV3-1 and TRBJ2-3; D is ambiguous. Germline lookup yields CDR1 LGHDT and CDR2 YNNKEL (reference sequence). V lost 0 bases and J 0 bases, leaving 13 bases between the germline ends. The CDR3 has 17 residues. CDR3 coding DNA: TGTGCCAGCAGCCAAGACCCGCCGGCAGGTAGCACAGATACGCAGTATTTT. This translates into CASSQDPPAGSTDTQYF.